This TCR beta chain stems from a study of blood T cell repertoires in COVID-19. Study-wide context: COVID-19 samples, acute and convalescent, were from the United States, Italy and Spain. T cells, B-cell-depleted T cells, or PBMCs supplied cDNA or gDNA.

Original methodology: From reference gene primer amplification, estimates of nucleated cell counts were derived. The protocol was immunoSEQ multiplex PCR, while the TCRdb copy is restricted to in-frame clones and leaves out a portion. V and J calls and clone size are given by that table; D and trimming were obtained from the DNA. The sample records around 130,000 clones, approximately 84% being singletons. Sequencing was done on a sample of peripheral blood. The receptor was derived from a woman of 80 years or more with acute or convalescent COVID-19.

The CDR3 DNA follows: TGTGCCAGTAGAGCCGGGGATGGCTACACCTTC. This gives the protein CASRAGDGYTF. The V call is TRBV27, the J call TRBJ1-2; D is unclear. Germline CDR1 MNHEY, CDR2 SMNVEV (reference sequence). Trimming shortened V by 9 bases and J by 6 bases, and 11 bases separated the two germline ends. The CDR3 length is 11 residues.